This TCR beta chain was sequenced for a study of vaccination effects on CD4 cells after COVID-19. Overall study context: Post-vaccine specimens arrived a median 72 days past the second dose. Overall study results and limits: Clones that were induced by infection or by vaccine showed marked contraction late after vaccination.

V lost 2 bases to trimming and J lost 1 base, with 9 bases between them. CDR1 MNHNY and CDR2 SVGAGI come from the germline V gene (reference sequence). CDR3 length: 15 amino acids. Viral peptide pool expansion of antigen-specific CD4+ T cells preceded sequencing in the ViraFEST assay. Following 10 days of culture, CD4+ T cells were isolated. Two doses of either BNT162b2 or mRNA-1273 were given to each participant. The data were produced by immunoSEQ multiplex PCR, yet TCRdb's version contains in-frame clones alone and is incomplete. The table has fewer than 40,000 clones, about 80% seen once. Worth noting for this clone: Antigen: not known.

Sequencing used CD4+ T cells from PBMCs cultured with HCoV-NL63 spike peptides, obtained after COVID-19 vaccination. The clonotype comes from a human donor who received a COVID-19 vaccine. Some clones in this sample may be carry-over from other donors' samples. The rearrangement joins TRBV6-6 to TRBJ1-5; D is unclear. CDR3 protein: CASSYEGKSNQPQHF. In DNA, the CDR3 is TGTGCCAGCAGTTACGAAGGGAAGAGCAATCAGCCCCAGCATTTT.